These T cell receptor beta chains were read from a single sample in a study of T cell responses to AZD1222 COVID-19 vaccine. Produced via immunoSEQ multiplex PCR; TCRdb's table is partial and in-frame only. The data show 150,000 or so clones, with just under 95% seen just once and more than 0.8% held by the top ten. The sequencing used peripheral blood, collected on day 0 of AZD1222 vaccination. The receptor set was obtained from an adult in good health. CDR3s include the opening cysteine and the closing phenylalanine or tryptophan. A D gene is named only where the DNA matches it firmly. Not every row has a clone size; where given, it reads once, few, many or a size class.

CDR3 DNA: TGCGCCAGCAGCTTGACGGCAAGGGGGGCCTATGGCTACACCTTC
CDR3 protein: CASSLTARGAYGYTF
CDR3 length: 15
D gene: -
clone size: -
J gene: TRBJ1-2
V gene: TRBV5-1

CDR3 DNA: TGTGCCAGCAGCCAGGGAAACACCGGGGAGCTGTTTTTT
CDR3 protein: CASSQGNTGELFF
CDR3 length: 13
D gene: -
clone size: -
J gene: TRBJ2-2
V gene: TRBV3-1/TRBV3-2

CDR3 DNA: TGTGCCAGCAGCTTAGGAGTGTATGAAAAACTGTTTTTT
CDR3 protein: CASSLGVYEKLFF
CDR3 length: 13
D gene: -
clone size: -
J gene: TRBJ1-4
V gene: TRBV11-2

CDR3 DNA: TGCGCCAGCAGCTTGGCGTCCGATCCCTCCTACAATGAGCAGTTCTTC
CDR3 protein: CASSLASDPSYNEQFF
CDR3 length: 16
D gene: -
clone size: -
J gene: TRBJ2-1
V gene: TRBV5-1

CDR3 DNA: TGTGCCAGCAGTAGGACAGGGAACACCGGGGAGCTGTTTTTT
CDR3 protein: CASSRTGNTGELFF
CDR3 length: 14
D gene: TRBD1
clone size: -
J gene: TRBJ2-2
V gene: TRBV6-4

CDR3 DNA: TGTGCCAGCTCAAGCGACCAGGGGCTTCAGGGAAACACCATATATTTT
CDR3 protein: CASSSDQGLQGNTIYF
CDR3 length: 16
D gene: -
clone size: -
J gene: TRBJ1-3
V gene: TRBV18

CDR3 DNA: TGTGCCAGCAGCGTCGAAGGGGTTCAGAACACCGGGGAGCTGTTTTTT
CDR3 protein: CASSVEGVQNTGELFF
CDR3 length: 16
D gene: -
clone size: -
J gene: TRBJ2-2
V gene: TRBV9

CDR3 DNA: TGCGCCAGCAGCCAAGATTTATCCCCAGGGTATAGTGAAAAACTGTTTTTT
CDR3 protein: CASSQDLSPGYSEKLFF
CDR3 length: 17
D gene: -
clone size: once
J gene: TRBJ1-4
V gene: TRBV4-3

CDR3 DNA: TGTGCCAGCAAGCGCGCAGGGGCGTCCTACGAGCAGTACTTC
CDR3 protein: CASKRAGASYEQYF
CDR3 length: 14
D gene: -
clone size: -
J gene: TRBJ2-7
V gene: TRBV28

CDR3 DNA: TGTGCCAGCTCTCTGTCTTTCTACTCCGGGGAAGCTTTCTTT
CDR3 protein: CASSLSFYSGEAFF
CDR3 length: 14
D gene: -
clone size: -
J gene: TRBJ1-1
V gene: TRBV18

CDR3 DNA: TGTGCCAGCTCACCCGGGAGCAATCAGCCCCAGCATTTT
CDR3 protein: CASSPGSNQPQHF
CDR3 length: 13
D gene: -
clone size: -
J gene: TRBJ1-5
V gene: TRBV18

CDR3 DNA: TGTGCCAGCAGCCTTTCCACAGATACGCAGTATTTT
CDR3 protein: CASSLSTDTQYF
CDR3 length: 12
D gene: -
clone size: -
J gene: TRBJ2-3
V gene: TRBV7-6

CDR3 DNA: TGTGCCAGCAGTTATTCCGGTAGGGAGCAGTACTTC
CDR3 protein: CASSYSGREQYF
CDR3 length: 12
D gene: -
clone size: -
J gene: TRBJ2-7
V gene: TRBV6-1

CDR3 DNA: TGTGCCAGCAGCTTAGGTCAGGGAAGTCAGCCCCAGCATTTT
CDR3 protein: CASSLGQGSQPQHF
CDR3 length: 14
D gene: -
clone size: -
J gene: TRBJ1-5
V gene: TRBV7-2

CDR3 DNA: TGCGCCAGCAGCTTGTCCCACGGTGGGGCAACTAATGAAAAACTGTTTTTT
CDR3 protein: CASSLSHGGATNEKLFF
CDR3 length: 17
D gene: -
clone size: -
J gene: TRBJ1-4
V gene: TRBV5-1

CDR3 DNA: TGTGCCAGCAGCTTAGAGGGTTGGGACTATGGCTACACCTTC
CDR3 protein: CASSLEGWDYGYTF
CDR3 length: 14
D gene: -
clone size: -
J gene: TRBJ1-2
V gene: TRBV5-4

CDR3 DNA: TGTGCCAGCAGCTTAGCTGGACACCCGAACTATGGCTACACCTTC
CDR3 protein: CASSLAGHPNYGYTF
CDR3 length: 15
D gene: -
clone size: -
J gene: TRBJ1-2
V gene: TRBV7-2

CDR3 DNA: TGTGCCAGCAGCCAACAGGGTACCGGGGAGCTGTTTTTT
CDR3 protein: CASSQQGTGELFF
CDR3 length: 13
D gene: -
clone size: -
J gene: TRBJ2-2
V gene: TRBV3-1/TRBV3-2

CDR3 DNA: TGTGCCAGCAGCTCCGTGCGGGTAGGGGTTGGGGACGAAAAACTGTTTTTT
CDR3 protein: CASSSVRVGVGDEKLFF
CDR3 length: 17
D gene: -
clone size: -
J gene: TRBJ1-4
V gene: TRBV11-3

CDR3 DNA: TGTGCCATCAGTGAGTCGGGACCGGGATCCGGAAACACCATATATTTT
CDR3 protein: CAISESGPGSGNTIYF
CDR3 length: 16
D gene: -
clone size: -
J gene: TRBJ1-3
V gene: TRBV10-3

CDR3 DNA: TGTGCCACCAGCTTGGACAGTGAAGCTTTCTTT
CDR3 protein: CATSLDSEAFF
CDR3 length: 11
D gene: -
clone size: -
J gene: TRBJ1-1
V gene: TRBV15

CDR3 DNA: TGTGCCAGCAGCCTTCTAGGCAGCCTTGAGCCCCAGCATTTT
CDR3 protein: CASSLLGSLEPQHF
CDR3 length: 14
D gene: -
clone size: -
J gene: TRBJ1-5
V gene: TRBV7-9

CDR3 DNA: TGTGCCAGCAGCTTAAATGGCGGGACTAGCGGGGGCGACAATGAGCAGTTCTTC
CDR3 protein: CASSLNGGTSGGDNEQFF
CDR3 length: 18
D gene: TRBD2
clone size: -
J gene: TRBJ2-1
V gene: TRBV3-1/TRBV3-2

CDR3 DNA: TGTGCCAGTAATTCGGTGGGGGCCTCCTATCAGCCCCAGCATTTT
CDR3 protein: CASNSVGASYQPQHF
CDR3 length: 15
D gene: -
clone size: -
J gene: TRBJ1-5
V gene: TRBV19

CDR3 DNA: TGTGCCAGCAGTTACGGGCGGGGGGTCTCCGGGGAGCTGTTTTTT
CDR3 protein: CASSYGRGVSGELFF
CDR3 length: 15
D gene: TRBD2
clone size: -
J gene: TRBJ2-2
V gene: TRBV6-5

CDR3 DNA: TGTGCTAGTGGTACCCGACAGGGTGGGGTTGATCAGCCCCAGCATTTT
CDR3 protein: CASGTRQGGVDQPQHF
CDR3 length: 16
D gene: TRBD1
clone size: -
J gene: TRBJ1-5
V gene: TRBV12-5

CDR3 DNA: TGTGCCAGCTCACCGTCTACCACAGGATCAACTAATGAAAAACTGTTTTTT
CDR3 protein: CASSPSTTGSTNEKLFF
CDR3 length: 17
D gene: -
clone size: -
J gene: TRBJ1-4
V gene: TRBV18